Sequencing of this TCR beta chain was carried out in a study of cytomegalovirus exposure and HLA in healthy donors. PCR primers comprised 60 Vbeta and 13 Jbeta primers. This table comes from immunoSEQ multiplex PCR, and its TCRdb copy is limited to in-frame clones, with some not included. The profile shows 100,000 to 130,000 clones, about 80% of them singletons. The source of this sequence is a man aged 25 to 45 in good health and CMV-seropositive. The specimen was PBMCs.

The CDR3 DNA reads TGTGCCAGCAGCGAGCAGGGGGCGGGGAGCTATGGCTACACCTTC. It codes for CASSEQGAGSYGYTF. This chain joins TRBV5-4 and TRBJ1-2; 8 bases line up with TRBD1. The CDR3 runs 15 residues. Losses at the gene ends were 4 bases for V and 4 bases for J; bases not matched to a gene: 9. Per the germline V gene, CDR1 is SGHNT and CDR2 is YYREEE (reference sequence).